One sample yielded the 17 T cell receptor beta chains listed below, sequenced in a study of Graves' ophthalmopathy and Graves' hyperthyroidism. The study amplified TCR beta CDR3 regions using RNA transcripts. HTBI primers served in a first-round RT-PCR, which a second-round multiplex PCR followed. TCRdb itself ran the multiplex PCR reads through MiXCR, one entry per CDR3 protein. The table shows hundreds of thousands of distinct CDR3 sequences, with around 21% occurring only once. The sample comprised peripheral blood. These receptors originate from a woman under 30 with stable Graves' hyperthyroidism.

Many counts were recorded for this clonotype. The rearrangement links TRBV18 to TRBJ1-2; no clear D. Germline V CDR1 and CDR2: KGHSH, LQKENI. Trimming stripped 2 bases from V and 5 bases from J, with 18 bases between. This CDR3 comprises 16 residues. The CDR3 coding sequence is TGTGCCAGCTCACCAATGGCCAGAAGCTCCCTATATGGCTACACCTTC. Translated: CASSPMARSSLYGYTF. Full variable domain (remainder filled in from reference TRBV18 and TRBJ1-2): NAGVMQNPRHLVRRRGQEARLRCSPMKGHSHVYWYRQLPEEGLKFMVYLQKENIIDESGMPKERFSAEFPKEGPSILRIQQVVRGDSAAYFCASSPMARSSLYGYTFGSGTRLTVV.

This clonotype has at least ten counts. The V call is TRBV12-3 or TRBV12-4, the J call TRBJ2-5, with a possible D match to TRBD2 (6 bases). Trimming took off 3 bases at V and 4 bases at J, with 15 bases between the two ends. The CDR3 has 15 residues. CDR3 loop: CASSLILAKRETQYF. The CDR3, as DNA: TGTGCCAGCAGTTTGATCCTAGCGAAACGAGAGACCCAGTACTTC.

This clonotype showed up just a few times. This sequence joins TRBV7-2 and TRBJ1-1, with D perhaps TRBD1 (6 bases). Germline values: CDR1 SGHTA, CDR2 FQGNSA. V was clipped by 4 bases and J by 5 bases, with 17 bases between them. This CDR3 has 15 residues. DNA for the CDR3: TGTGCCAGCAGCTATGAGGGGGGCGGGGGGACTGAAGCTTTCTTT. It encodes CASSYEGGGGTEAFF.

At least ten counts were recorded for this clonotype. The chain links TRBV29-1 to TRBJ2-7; 8 bases fit TRBD1. V shed 6 bases and J 11 bases; nucleotides not matched to a gene: 12. The CDR3 has 12 amino acids. Germline assignment: CDR1 SQVTM and CDR2 ANQGSEA. Here the CDR3 reads CSVEKGQGLKYF. CDR3 in DNA: TGCAGCGTCGAGAAAGGACAGGGCCTTAAGTACTTC.

The chain combines TRBV6-1 with TRBJ2-5; 11 bases align to TRBD2. The germline V gene encodes CDR1 MNHNS and CDR2 SASEGT. The junction had 9 bases not matched to a gene; V was cut back by 5 bases and J by 1 base. This CDR3 spans 17 amino acids. CDR3 region: CASSPLASGRSQETQYF. The DNA for the CDR3 is TGTGCCAGCAGTCCGTTGGCTAGCGGGAGGAGCCAAGAGACCCAGTACTTC.

This clonotype was found many times. CDR3 in amino acids: CASSLGTANTYEQYF. The CDR3 nucleotides read TGTGCCAGCAGCCTCGGGACAGCCAATACCTACGAGCAGTACTTC. The rearrangement joins TRBV7-9 to TRBJ2-7; TRBD1 aligns across 7 bases. CDR1 SEHNR and CDR2 FQNEAQ come from the germline V gene (reference sequence). The CDR3 is 15 residues long. V shed 5 bases, J shed 2 bases, and the junction held 9 bases outside the gene matches.

There are many counts of this clonotype. V is TRBV5-1 and J is TRBJ1-2; maybe TRBD1 (5 bases). The germline V gene has CDR1 SGHRS and CDR2 YFSETQ. The CDR3 consists of 14 residues. V was pared by 6 bases and J by 2 bases, with 14 bases between. The chain's CDR3 is CASKPGAENYGYTF. The CDR3 nucleotides are TGCGCCAGCAAACCCGGGGCGGAGAACTATGGCTACACCTTC.

This clonotype came up many times. The chain links TRBV12-3 or TRBV12-4 to TRBJ2-7, with D unclear. The CDR3 sequence is 12 residues long. Trimming took 3 bases from V and 3 from J, leaving 6 bases between them. This chain's CDR3 is CASSFKVYEQYF. Written as DNA, the CDR3 is TGTGCCAGCAGTTTTAAGGTCTACGAGCAGTACTTC.

This clonotype was picked up many times. The rearrangement uses TRBV7-2 and TRBJ1-3; no clear D. The germline V gene encodes CDR1 SGHTA and CDR2 FQGNSA. V lost 5 bases and J lost 0, with 14 bases in between. The CDR3 sequence is 16 residues long. The CDR3 is CASSAFRPTSGNTIYF. As DNA, the CDR3 is TGTGCCAGCAGCGCCTTTCGACCGACCTCTGGAAACACCATATATTTT.

A word on this clonotype: A clone one base away is much larger, so this may be a read error. The CDR3 does not end in the conserved phenylalanine or tryptophan, so this is likely a read error. The chain carries TRBV5-1 and TRBJ2-7; 8 nucleotides line up with TRBD2. Germline V gene data show CDR1 as SGHRS and CDR2 as YFSETQ. This CDR3 region has 13 residues. V gave up 5 bases and J gave up 5 bases; unmatched junction bases: 6. The CDR3 reads CASRPAGDNEQYY. The CDR3 DNA reads TGCGCCAGCAGACCAGCGGGAGACAACGAGCAGTACTAC.

This clonotype was detected once. This sequence joins TRBV28 and TRBJ2-7; possibly TRBD2 for D (5 bases). Looked up from germline, CDR1 is MDHEN and CDR2 is SYDVKM. The CDR3 has 14 amino acids. Trimming pared 6 bases from V and 8 bases from J, leaving 20 bases between. The CDR3 nucleotides read TGTGCCAGCAGAACCGACGGGGATCGGGGAAAGCAGTACTTC. Translation gives CASRTDGDRGKQYF. Using reference TRBV28 and TRBJ2-7 for the parts outside the CDR3, the full variable domain is DVKVTQSSRYLVKRTGEKVFLECVQDMDHENMFWYRQDPGLGLRLIYFSYDVKMKEKGDIPEGYSVSREKKERFSLILESASTNQTSMYLCASRTDGDRGKQYFGPGTRLTVT.

This clonotype was recorded many times. CDR3 in DNA: TGTGCCAGCAGCCCCCAGACTAGCGGGTCGAACACCGGGGAGCTGTTTTTT. The encoded protein is CASSPQTSGSNTGELFF. V and J are TRBV7-9 and TRBJ2-2; 10 bases align to TRBD2. After removal of 5 bases from V and 0 bases from J, the junction contained 6 bases not matched to a gene. Germline V gives CDR1 SEHNR, CDR2 FQNEAQ (reference sequence). This CDR3 is 17 amino acids long. Filled out from reference TRBV7-9 and TRBJ2-2, the complete variable domain reads DTGVSQNPRHKITKRGQNVTFRCDPISEHNRLYWYRQTLGQGPEFLTYFQNEAQLEKSRLLSDRFSAERPKGSFSTLEIQRTEQGDSAMYLCASSPQTSGSNTGELFFGEGSRLTVL.

V usage is TRBV30 and J usage is TRBJ1-1; D is perhaps TRBD1 (5 bases). Germline V gene lookup returns CDR1 GTSNPN and CDR2 SVGIG (reference sequence). This CDR3 spans 14 amino acids. In DNA, the CDR3 is TGTGCTTCGGAGACGGGCCGGGGCCTCGATCGGGCTTTCTTT. Its translation is CASETGRGLDRAFF. The complete variable domain, with remaining parts taken from reference TRBV30 and TRBJ1-1, reads SQTIHQWPATLVQPVGSPLSLECTVEGTSNPNLYWYRQAAGRGLQLLFYSVGIGQISSEVPQNLSASRPQDRQFILSSKKLLLSDSGFYLCASETGRGLDRAFFGQGTRLTVV.

This clonotype was seen repeatedly, ten times or more. V and J are TRBV20-1 and TRBJ1-2; perhaps TRBD1 as D (5 bases). The CDR3 spans 15 residues. With 2 bases removed from V and 3 bases from J, the gap between germline ends came to 16 bases. Germline CDR1 reads DFQATT; CDR2 reads SNEGSKA (reference sequence). The CDR3 reads CSARPGRRVHYGYTF. CDR3 bases: TGCAGTGCTAGACCGGGACGAAGAGTACACTATGGCTACACCTTC.

This clonotype occurred many times. This chain uses TRBV20-1 with TRBJ2-6; 8 bases align to TRBD1. This CDR3 spans 16 amino acids. Germline V gene lookup returns CDR1 DFQATT and CDR2 SNEGSKA (reference sequence). V gave up 6 bases and J gave up 0 bases; unmatched junction bases: 7. CDR3 loop: CSAYGQGISGANVLTF. In DNA, the CDR3 is TGCAGTGCCTATGGACAGGGAATCTCTGGGGCCAACGTCCTGACTTTC.

This clonotype was recorded at least ten times. The chain recombines TRBV19 with TRBJ1-2, with D possibly matching TRBD1 (6 bases). The germline V gene encodes CDR1 LNHDA and CDR2 SQIVND (reference sequence). The length of the CDR3 is 14 residues. Trimming took off 1 base at V and 4 bases at J, with 10 bases between the two ends. CDR3 residues: CASSIAPDSYGYTF. CDR3 sequence (DNA): TGTGCCAGTAGTATAGCCCCGGACAGCTATGGCTACACCTTC.

The CDR3 DNA reads as TGTGCCAGCAGCAAGGAGGTTGACTATGGCTACACCTTC. Translation: CASSKEVDYGYTF. The gene calls are TRBV6-1 and TRBJ1-2; D is ambiguous. Germline V gene sequence: CDR1 MNHNS, CDR2 SASEGT. Deletions cut 6 bases from V and 3 bases from J, with 11 bases between. The CDR3 runs to 13 residues.